Below, 31 T cell receptor beta chains from the same sample are listed, as sequenced in a study of blood T cell repertoires in COVID-19. Generated by immunoSEQ multiplex PCR, the TCRdb table keeps only in-frame clones and is missing some. Of about 310,000 clones detected, about 88% appear once; the ten largest clones hold roughly a tenth. Sequenced material: PBMCs or T cells enriched from blood (not recorded which). The source of these receptors is a woman between 40 and 55 years old who had recovered from COVID-19.

The chain has TRBV4-2 and TRBJ2-7; D is perhaps TRBD2 (5 bases). The V gene lost 0 bases and the J gene lost 2 bases, with 11 bases spanning the gap. The germline gives CDR1 LGHNA, CDR2 YNFKEQ. The CDR3 is 15 amino acids. The CDR3, as DNA: TGTGCCAGCAGCCAAGATCAAGCGGAGCCCTACGAGCAGTACTTC. Its translation is CASSQDQAEPYEQYF.

The V and J genes are TRBV30 and TRBJ1-4, with TRBD1 as a possible D gene (5 bases). CDR1 and CDR2 (germline): GTSNPN, SVGIG (reference sequence). The CDR3 is 14 amino acids. Trimming removed 3 bases from V and 5 bases from J, with 13 bases in between. CDR3 in DNA: TGTGCCTGGAGGGGGGGGAATTACAATGAAAAACTGTTTTTT. Translation: CAWRGGNYNEKLFF.

The CDR3 region has the DNA TGTGCCAGCAGCCCTAGCGGACCCTACGAGCAGTACTTC. Its protein is CASSPSGPYEQYF. The gene calls are TRBV4-2 and TRBJ2-7, with 7 bases fitting TRBD2. Trimming at V came to 4 bases and at J to 2 bases, leaving 2 bases not matched to a gene. Germline CDR1 reads LGHNA; CDR2 reads YNFKEQ. CDR3 length: 13 amino acids.

The gene calls are TRBV5-1 and TRBJ2-2; possible D gene TRBD1, 6 bases. The CDR3 spans 14 residues. Germline V gene sequence: CDR1 SGHRS, CDR2 YFSETQ. Trimming removed 6 bases from V and 5 bases from J, with 14 bases in between. The DNA of the CDR3 is TGCGCCAGCAATACAGGGAAGGAAACCGGGGAGCTGTTTTTT. This translates into CASNTGKETGELFF.

This chain uses TRBV2 with TRBJ2-5, with D possibly matching TRBD2 (6 bases). The CDR3 is 14 residues long. The germline CDR1 and CDR2 sequences are SNHLY and FYNNEI. The V and J ends lost 4 bases and 2 bases respectively, with 11 bases between them. CDR3 nucleotide sequence: TGTGCCAGCAGTGCCGGGACTCTGCAAGAGACCCAGTACTTC. Translating it yields CASSAGTLQETQYF.

The rearrangement uses TRBV5-4 and TRBJ2-4, with 7 positions matching TRBD1. Germline assignment: CDR1 SGHNT and CDR2 YYREEE (reference sequence). This CDR3 spans 13 amino acids. J gave up 8 bases and V 4 bases, and 6 bases lay outside the gene matches. The CDR3 here is CASSPNRGDIQYF. The CDR3 coding sequence is TGTGCCAGCAGCCCTAACAGGGGTGACATTCAGTACTTC.

This sequence joins TRBV4-1 and TRBJ2-5; D might be TRBD2 (6 bases). Between the trimmed V and J ends, which lost 1 base and 2 bases, there was a span of 14 bases. Looked up from germline, CDR1 is MGHRA and CDR2 is YSYEKL. CDR3 length: 16 amino acids. CDR3 protein: CASSQAAGRIQETQYF. The CDR3 coding sequence is TGCGCCAGCAGCCAAGCCGCGGGGAGGATACAAGAGACCCAGTACTTC.

V and J are TRBV21-1 and TRBJ2-5; the D segment call TRBD2 is taken from the table without a DNA check. TRBV21-1 is a documented pseudogene. This CDR3 is built from 12 residues. The CDR3 loop is CASSPGQETQYF. CDR3 bases: TGTGCCAGTTCACCGGGCCAAGAGACCCAGTACTTC.

This chain uses TRBV3-1 (or the pseudogene TRBV3-2) with TRBJ1-2; TRBD1 matches 10 bases. CDR1 and CDR2 from the germline V gene are LGHDT and YNNKEL (reference sequence). Trimming removed 0 bases from V and 5 bases from J; junction bases left unmatched: 3. CDR3 length: 15 amino acids. CDR3 coding DNA: TGTGCCAGCAGCCAAGAAGGGACAGGGGTGTATGGCTACACCTTC. This sequence encodes CASSQEGTGVYGYTF.

The CDR3 reads CASRTGGSYNSPLHF. The CDR3 DNA is TGTGCCAGCAGAACTGGCGGGTCGTATAATTCACCCCTCCACTTT. J is TRBJ1-6 and V is TRBV6-5; D not resolved. V lost 6 bases to trimming and J lost 4 bases, with 13 bases between them. Germline CDR1 and CDR2: MNHEY and SVGAGI. This CDR3 contains 15 residues.

The chain recombines TRBV4-3 with TRBJ2-1; possibly TRBD2 for D (6 bases). Trimming pared 1 base from V and 8 bases from J, leaving 12 bases between. CDR3 length: 14 amino acids. Germline-derived CDR1 and CDR2 are LGHNA and YSLEER. For the CDR3, the DNA is TGCGCCAGCAGCCAAGCATACGGCGGGGATGAGCAGTTCTTC. Amino acids: CASSQAYGGDEQFF.

The V call is TRBV24-1, the J call TRBJ2-1; D is possibly TRBD1 (5 bases). The ends were cut back, 12 bases at V and 6 bases at J, with 14 bases in the middle. Germline CDR1 reads KGHDR; CDR2 reads SFDVKD. This CDR3 has 12 amino acids. The CDR3 loop reads CAASFGANEQFF. The CDR3 DNA reads TGTGCCGCTTCTTTTGGGGCCAATGAGCAGTTCTTC.

The chain combines TRBV7-2 with TRBJ2-7; 7 positions match TRBD2. Germline assignment: CDR1 SGHTA and CDR2 FQGNSA. Trimming removed 4 bases from V and 4 bases from J; junction bases left unmatched: 16. The CDR3 covers 17 residues. CDR3 sequence: CASSYQLGGSGFYEQYF. The CDR3, as DNA: TGTGCCAGCAGCTACCAACTCGGCGGGAGTGGCTTTTACGAGCAGTACTTC.

This chain links TRBV7-3 with TRBJ2-3, with D possibly TRBD2 on 5 matching bases. V lost 4 bases and J lost 6, with 20 bases in between. The CDR3 is made up of 16 amino acids. Germline-derived CDR1 and CDR2 are SGHTA and FQGTGA. In nucleotides, the CDR3 is TGTGCCAGCAGCTCCGGCTTAGGTGGAGGACCCGATACGCAGTATTTT. This sequence encodes CASSSGLGGGPDTQYF.

The rearrangement uses TRBV5-1 and TRBJ2-7; TRBD1 might be the D (7 bases). Germline loops: CDR1 SGHRS, CDR2 YFSETQ. The CDR3 consists of 16 residues. Trimming left V 4 bases short and J 1 base short, with 18 bases between. CDR3 amino acids: CASSAQGGSSSYEQYF. CDR3 nucleotide sequence: TGCGCCAGCAGCGCGCAGGGGGGCTCGAGTTCCTACGAGCAGTACTTC.

The chain has TRBV30 and TRBJ2-1, with D perhaps matching TRBD2 (6 bases). The CDR3 has 14 residues. V was pared by 2 bases and J by 4 bases, with 12 bases between. CDR1 and CDR2 (germline): GTSNPN, SVGIG (reference sequence). CDR3 bases: TGTGCCTGGAGTCGGACGGGGGTATACAATGAGCAGTTCTTC. Its translation is CAWSRTGVYNEQFF.

This clone was seen just once. The rearrangement joins TRBV4-2 to TRBJ2-5, with TRBD1 matching over 7 bases. V gave up 6 bases and J gave up 4 bases; unmatched junction bases: 8. The CDR3 loop spans 14 amino acids. From germline, CDR1 is LGHNA and CDR2 YNFKEQ. CDR3 in amino acids: CASRGGEAGETQYF. The CDR3 DNA reads as TGTGCCAGCAGAGGGGGCGAGGCGGGAGAGACCCAGTACTTC.

This clone was picked up one time. The chain has TRBV6-5 and TRBJ2-5; perhaps TRBD1 as D (6 bases). Between the trimmed V and J ends, which lost 7 bases and 5 bases, there was a span of 14 bases. This CDR3 has 13 amino acids. CDR1 is MNHEY, CDR2 SVGAGI, per germline. The CDR3 DNA follows: TGTGCCAGCACTCTCGACAGGCGGGAGACCCAGTACTTC. The encoded protein is CASTLDRRETQYF.

The chain joins TRBV7-9 to TRBJ1-1; 8 nucleotides line up with TRBD1. The CDR3 is made up of 15 amino acids. The V gene's germline CDR1 is SEHNR and CDR2 FQNEAQ (reference sequence). V was clipped by 5 bases and J by 1 base; unmatched bases: 6. CDR3 amino acids: CASSANRGKNTEAFF. For the CDR3, the DNA is TGTGCCAGCAGCGCAAACAGGGGGAAGAACACTGAAGCTTTCTTT.

This clone was detected once. V and J are TRBV3-1 (or the pseudogene TRBV3-2) and TRBJ2-7; 9 bases align to TRBD2. CDR1 and CDR2 (germline): LGHDT, YNNKEL (reference sequence). The length of the CDR3 is 18 residues. The ends lost 1 base at V and 4 bases at J; junction bases unmatched: 14. The CDR3 is CASSQGHRSGSRTYEQYF. CDR3 sequence (DNA): TGTGCCAGCAGCCAAGGGCACCGTAGCGGGAGCCGGACTTACGAGCAGTACTTC.

The V and J genes are TRBV7-2 and TRBJ2-5; 7 nucleotides agree with TRBD2. Germline CDR1 SGHTA, CDR2 FQGNSA. This CDR3 contains 13 residues. The CDR3 loop reads CASEAGVGETQYF. The CDR3 bases are TGTGCAAGCGAGGCGGGAGTTGGGGAGACCCAGTACTTC.

The CDR3: CASSLGQGLGYTF. The CDR3 region has the DNA TGCGCCAGCAGCTTGGGACAGGGGTTAGGCTACACCTTC. The chain recombines TRBV5-1 with TRBJ1-2, with TRBD1 matching 8 bases. Germline V gene data show CDR1 as SGHRS and CDR2 as YFSETQ. The CDR3 runs to 13 residues. With V trimmed by 0 bases and J by 8 bases, 3 bases remained unmatched.

For the CDR3, the DNA is TGTGCCAGCAGCCAAGGCACCCAGGAAAAACTGTTTTTT. It codes for CASSQGTQEKLFF. The chain uses TRBV3-1 (or the pseudogene TRBV3-2) and TRBJ1-4; D ambiguous. The CDR3 is 13 amino acids. Trimming removed 1 base at V and 8 bases at J, with 8 bases between. Germline V CDR1 and CDR2: LGHDT, YNNKEL (reference sequence).

The chain combines TRBV15 with TRBJ1-1; D ambiguous. Looked up from germline, CDR1 is LNHNV and CDR2 is YYDKDF (reference sequence). This CDR3 is built from 13 residues. V was pared by 4 bases and J by 6 bases, with 12 bases between. Here the CDR3 reads CATSILTGAEAFF. The CDR3 DNA is TGTGCCACCAGCATCCTTACGGGAGCTGAAGCTTTCTTT.

The J gene is TRBJ2-1, the V gene TRBV27, with D possibly matching TRBD1 (5 bases). The germline V and J ends were trimmed by 4 bases and 4 bases, with 8 bases remaining between them. This CDR3 has 13 residues. Germline assignment: CDR1 MNHEY and CDR2 SMNVEV (reference sequence). As DNA, the CDR3 is TGTGCCAGCAGTTGGGGCTCATACAATGAGCAGTTCTTC. Its translation: CASSWGSYNEQFF.

The rearrangement links TRBV9 to TRBJ1-5; TRBD1 is a possible D gene (5 bases). The CDR3 runs to 15 residues. Germline assignment: CDR1 SGDLS and CDR2 YYNGEE. Trimming left V 6 bases short and J 3 bases short, with 16 bases between. The CDR3 DNA is TGTGCCAGCACGCCGGACGGACATCCCAATCAGCCCCAGCATTTT. Its protein is CASTPDGHPNQPQHF. Looking up the rest from reference TRBV9 and TRBJ1-5 gives the full variable domain: DSGVTQTPKHLITATGQRVTLRCSPRSGDLSVYWYQQSLDQGLQFLIQYYNGEERAKGNILERFSAQQFPDLHSELNLSSLELGDSALYFCASTPDGHPNQPQHFGDGTRLSIL.

This rearrangement joins TRBV13 to TRBJ1-5; tentative D call: TRBD1 (6 bases). The CDR3 has 14 residues. From germline, CDR1 is PRHDT and CDR2 FYEKMQ (reference sequence). Trimming stripped 3 bases from V and 3 bases from J, with 9 bases between. In nucleotides, the CDR3 is TGTGCCAGCAGCTTGGGGGGGCACAATCAGCCCCAGCATTTT. Translation gives CASSLGGHNQPQHF.

The rearrangement joins TRBV11-3 to TRBJ2-7, with D possibly TRBD1 on 6 matching bases. Germline values: CDR1 SGHNT, CDR2 YENEEA. V was clipped by 4 bases and J by 0 bases, with 10 bases between them. The CDR3 has 14 residues. CDR3 amino acids: CASSSTRGSYEQYF. CDR3 coding DNA: TGTGCCAGCAGCTCAACCAGGGGCTCCTACGAGCAGTACTTC.

The gene calls are TRBV7-3 and TRBJ2-1; TRBD2 matches at 13 bases. V lost 4 bases, J lost 8 bases, and 2 bases stayed unmatched. The germline CDR1 and CDR2 sequences are SGHTA and FQGTGA. The CDR3 runs to 14 residues. The CDR3: CASSWTSGSDEQFF. The CDR3 bases are TGTGCCAGCAGCTGGACTAGCGGGAGTGATGAGCAGTTCTTC.

This rearrangement joins TRBV5-4 to TRBJ2-7; 7 bases match TRBD1. Germline V lookup: CDR1 SGHNT, CDR2 YYREEE (reference sequence). The V segment lost 4 bases and the J segment 2 bases; nucleotides outside the gene matches: 3. The CDR3 runs to 13 residues. In DNA, the CDR3 is TGTGCCAGCAGCCGACAGGGCACCTACGAGCAGTACTTC. This codes for CASSRQGTYEQYF.

The chain couples TRBV27 to TRBJ2-2, with D perhaps matching TRBD1 (6 bases). Germline values: CDR1 MNHEY, CDR2 SMNVEV (reference sequence). Trimming cost V 6 bases and J 1 base, with 9 bases left between them. The CDR3 is 14 residues long. The CDR3 sequence is CASRRQVNTGELFF. The CDR3 nucleotides are TGTGCCAGCAGACGACAGGTGAACACCGGGGAGCTGTTTTTT.